The sequence of this T cell receptor beta chain was determined in a study of T cells after posttransplantation cyclophosphamide. Findings and caveats of the study: Blood and skin or GI T cell repertoires showed limited TRB overlap. Later blood repertoires were often dominated by clones from the donor CD8+ memory compartment. TRB clonality was highly associated with recipient CMV seropositivity and reactivation.

Produced via immunoSEQ multiplex PCR; TCRdb's table is partial and in-frame only. The sample contains roughly 20,000 clones, about 90% of which appear only once. Trimming took 3 bases from V and 0 from J, leaving 7 bases between them. The germline CDR1 and CDR2 sequences are SGHTA and FQGNSA. The CDR3 sequence is 14 residues long. A marrow graft followed busulfan-fludarabine conditioning, with cyclophosphamide on days +3 and +4. About this clone itself: Its matching antigen is unknown.

The source material was PBMCs, sampled after allogeneic stem cell transplant with posttransplant cyclophosphamide. The source is a female patient between 40 and 55 years old who received an allogeneic stem cell transplant from a related donor, was CMV-positive, and had no GVHD. Certain T cells may be donor cells from the graft. The rearrangement links TRBV7-2 to TRBJ2-3; D might be TRBD1 (5 bases). CDR3 in DNA: TGTGCCAGCAGCTTGGGGCGGAGCACAGATACGCAGTATTTT. Translation: CASSLGRSTDTQYF.